The 27 T cell receptor beta chains reported below all come from one sample, sequenced in a study of vaccination and CD4 T cells after COVID-19. Cultured CD4+ T cell DNA underwent sequencing with the Oncomine TCR Beta short-read assay. TCRdb ran MiXCR on the PCR reads and lists one entry per CDR3 protein. The sample includes over 3,500 distinct CDR3 sequences, about 19% seen only once; the top ten take approximately 21%. Their antigens remain unidentified. Treatment: roughly ten-day PBMC culture with coronavirus spike peptide pools or control peptides (ViraFEST assay). Sequenced input: CD4+ T cells from blood, cultured in vitro. The receptors were sampled from a human donor who had recovered from COVID-19.

The chain couples TRBV19 to TRBJ1-1; D is unresolved. This CDR3 comprises 12 residues. V lost 6 bases and J 4 bases, leaving 9 bases between the germline ends. Germline-derived CDR1 and CDR2 are LNHDA and SQIVND (reference sequence). The CDR3 reads CASSRVATEAFF. DNA for the CDR3: TGTGCCAGTAGCCGTGTGGCCACTGAAGCTTTCTTT.

The J gene is TRBJ2-5, the V gene TRBV5-1; 10 positions agree with TRBD2. V dropped 9 bases and J dropped 0; count of bases not matched to a gene: 11. Germline CDR1 and CDR2: SGHRS and YFSETQ. The CDR3 extends over 16 amino acids. Here the CDR3 DNA reads TGCGCCAACAGGGCTAGCGGGGGCCCGTACCAAGAGACCCAGTACTTC. It specifies CANRASGGPYQETQYF. Looking up the rest from reference TRBV5-1 and TRBJ2-5 gives the full variable domain: KAGVTQTPRYLIKTRGQQVTLSCSPISGHRSVSWYQQTPGQGLQFLFEYFSETQRNKGNFPGRFSGRQFSNSRSEMNVSTLELGDSALYLCANRASGGPYQETQYFGPGTRLLVL.

V is TRBV30 and J is TRBJ1-2; no clear D gene. This CDR3 has 14 residues. Germline CDR1 reads GTSNPN; CDR2 reads SVGIG (reference sequence). Trimming stripped 2 bases from V and 2 bases from J, with 12 bases between. CDR3: CAWSIPARNYGYTF. The CDR3 DNA sequence: TGTGCCTGGAGTATTCCGGCAAGAAACTATGGCTACACCTTC.

This sequence joins TRBV7-2 and TRBJ1-6, with TRBD1 identical over 8 bases. Germline-derived CDR1 and CDR2 are SGHTA and FQGNSA. The CDR3 is 15 amino acids. V trimming: 5 bases; J trimming: 8 bases; junction bases outside the gene matches: 8. The DNA of the CDR3 is TGTGCCAGCAGCCCGCATACAGGGGGGGATTCACCCCTCCACTTT. Its protein is CASSPHTGGDSPLHF.

Within the sample, this clonotype is medium-sized (0.01 to 0.1%). This chain uses TRBV7-6 with TRBJ2-7; the D gene could be TRBD1 or TRBD2 (5 bases each). Germline V gene sequence: CDR1 SGHVS, CDR2 FNYEAQ. The CDR3 spans 21 residues. V gave up 0 bases and J gave up 2 bases, with 29 bases separating them. The CDR3 sequence is CASSLAGFVVEGPGSTYEQYF. In DNA, the CDR3 is TGTGCCAGCAGCTTAGCGGGCTTCGTGGTAGAGGGGCCAGGTTCGACCTACGAGCAGTACTTC. Using reference TRBV7-6 and TRBJ2-7 for the parts outside the CDR3, the full variable domain is GAGVSQSPRYKVTKRGQDVALRCDPISGHVSLYWYRQALGQGPEFLTYFNYEAQQDKSGLPNDRFSAERPEGSISTLTIQRTEQRDSAMYRCASSLAGFVVEGPGSTYEQYFGPGTRLTVT.

CDR3 in DNA: TGTGCCAGCAGCGTTATCGGGGGGCCCCAAGAGACCCAGTACTTC. This gives the protein CASSVIGGPQETQYF. V usage is TRBV9 and J usage is TRBJ2-5; D possibly corresponds to TRBD2 (7 bases). CDR1 and CDR2 (germline): SGDLS, YYNGEE. This CDR3 is 15 amino acids long. Deletions cut 2 bases from V and 1 base from J, with 12 bases between.

This clonotype turned up a few times. This chain links TRBV10-3 with TRBJ2-2; D perhaps matches TRBD1 (5 bases). V lost 2 bases to trimming and J lost 5 bases, with 12 bases between them. Germline CDR1 reads ENHRY; CDR2 reads SYGVKD. This CDR3 contains 15 residues. CDR3 residues: CAISEKQARTGELFF. The CDR3 coding sequence is TGTGCCATCAGTGAGAAACAGGCGAGGACCGGGGAGCTGTTTTTT.

This clonotype is classed as medium-sized. J is TRBJ2-3 and V is TRBV12-3 or TRBV12-4; 8 bases fit TRBD1. After removal of 0 bases from V and 6 bases from J, the junction contained 5 bases not matched to a gene. This CDR3 region has 15 residues. The CDR3 DNA reads as TGTGCCAGCAGTTTAGCGCTGGACAGGGACGATACGCAGTATTTT. Translation: CASSLALDRDDTQYF.

This clonotype has just a few counts. V is TRBV5-8 and J is TRBJ2-4, with D maybe TRBD2 (7 bases). V was shortened by 4 bases and J by 5 bases, with 16 bases between the two germline ends. CDR1 and CDR2 from the germline V gene are SGHTS and YDEGEE. The length of the CDR3 is 15 residues. CDR3: CASSNLRGAENIQYF. The CDR3 nucleotides read TGTGCCAGCAGCAACCTCCGGGGGGCGGAAAACATTCAGTACTTC.

V is TRBV5-6 and J is TRBJ2-3; D is possibly TRBD1 (6 bases). Between the trimmed V and J ends, which lost 4 bases and 1 base, there was a span of 19 bases. The germline gives CDR1 SGHDT, CDR2 YYEEEE. CDR3 length: 17 residues. The CDR3 here is CASSVLRGHVGTDTQYF. The CDR3 DNA reads TGTGCCAGCAGCGTACTCAGGGGCCACGTCGGCACAGATACGCAGTATTTT.

This clonotype showed up just a few times. J is TRBJ1-1 and V is TRBV5-1, with D possibly matching TRBD1 (5 bases). The CDR3 covers 15 residues. Germline CDR1 SGHRS, CDR2 YFSETQ. V lost 4 bases and J 0 bases, leaving 13 bases between the germline ends. The CDR3 loop is CASSLDPGLNTEAFF. Written as DNA, the CDR3 is TGCGCCAGCAGCCTCGACCCAGGGTTGAACACTGAAGCTTTCTTT.

This chain connects TRBV5-4 to TRBJ2-4; no clear D. V lost 5 bases and J lost 3, with 15 bases in between. CDR3 length: 15 amino acids. The germline CDR1 and CDR2 sequences are SGHNT and YYREEE (reference sequence). CDR3 DNA: TGTGCCAGCAGTCCCAGTCCGGGTGACAAAAACATTCAGTACTTC. It is translated as CASSPSPGDKNIQYF.

This clonotype was counted a few times. The CDR3 bases are TGTGCCAGCAGCCAAGTACATGGGTTGGGAACAGATACGCAGTATTTT. It translates to CASSQVHGLGTDTQYF. The chain couples TRBV4-2 to TRBJ2-3; D remains ambiguous. CDR3 length equals 16 residues. From germline, CDR1 is LGHNA and CDR2 YNFKEQ. Trimming pared 1 base from V and 3 bases from J, leaving 14 bases between.

By sample share, this clonotype is medium-sized. The junction departs from the called germline gene at one end, perhaps through a read error. This chain joins TRBV10-3 and TRBJ1-2; 7 positions match TRBD1. Germline lookup yields CDR1 ENHRY and CDR2 SYGVKD. CDR3 length equals 11 residues. CDR3 region: CAISPGGLCAF. The CDR3 DNA follows: TGTGCCATCAGTCCAGGGGGTTTGTGCGCCTTC.

This clonotype was detected only a few times. The chain couples TRBV9 to TRBJ2-1, with TRBD2 identical over 9 bases. The germline V gene has CDR1 SGDLS and CDR2 YYNGEE. Unmatched junction bases numbered 4, after V lost 1 base and J lost 2 bases. CDR3 size: 16 residues. The CDR3, as DNA: TGTGCCAGCAGCGTAATTGCGGGGGGGACCTACAATGAGCAGTTCTTC. Its translation: CASSVIAGGTYNEQFF.

The chain links TRBV2 to TRBJ2-7, with 7 positions matching TRBD1. This CDR3 spans 12 amino acids. Germline loops: CDR1 SNHLY, CDR2 FYNNEI. V gave up 11 bases and J gave up 2 bases; unmatched junction bases: 6. The CDR3 loop reads CAARDSPYEQYF. The CDR3 DNA sequence: TGTGCCGCCCGGGACAGCCCCTACGAGCAGTACTTC.

The chain couples TRBV2 to TRBJ2-5, with D perhaps matching TRBD2 (6 bases). CDR3 length: 13 residues. V was shortened by 5 bases and J by 5 bases, with 12 bases between the two germline ends. Per the germline V gene, CDR1 is SNHLY and CDR2 is FYNNEI. The chain's CDR3 is CASSRGVQETQYF. The CDR3 DNA reads TGTGCCAGCAGTCGCGGGGTCCAGGAGACCCAGTACTTC.

This clonotype has more than one count but fewer than ten. This chain uses TRBV20-1 with TRBJ2-2; TRBD2 aligns across 8 bases. From germline, CDR1 is DFQATT and CDR2 SNEGSKA (reference sequence). After removal of 6 bases from V and 2 bases from J, the junction contained 5 bases not matched to a gene. This CDR3 has 14 residues. The CDR3 is CSAPSGGNTGELFF. CDR3 DNA sequence: TGCAGTGCACCCAGCGGGGGAAACACCGGGGAGCTGTTTTTT.

This clonotype was seen a handful of times. This rearrangement joins TRBV5-3 to TRBJ1-1, with 7 positions matching TRBD1. TRBV5-3 is treated as an ORF (open reading frame) with a function not yet certain. V shed 4 bases and J 0 bases; nucleotides not matched to a gene: 9. CDR3 size: 16 residues. The CDR3 reads CARSTRQGFMNTEAFF. CDR3 in DNA: TGTGCCAGAAGCACCCGACAGGGTTTCATGAACACTGAAGCTTTCTTT.

V and J are TRBV5-5 and TRBJ2-7; TRBD1 might be the D (6 bases). The ends were cut back, 0 bases at V and 1 base at J, with 14 bases in the middle. The CDR3 sequence is 16 residues long. Per germline, CDR1 SGHKS and CDR2 YYEKEE (reference sequence). This CDR3 is CASSLGGAQGSYEQYF. CDR3 DNA: TGTGCCAGCAGCTTGGGAGGCGCACAGGGATCCTACGAGCAGTACTTC. Drawing the rest from reference TRBV5-5 and TRBJ2-7, the complete variable domain is DAGVTQSPTHLIKTRGQQVTLRCSPISGHKSVSWYQQVLGQGPQFIFQYYEKEERGRGNFPDRFSARQFPNYSSELNVNALLLGDSALYLCASSLGGAQGSYEQYFGPGTRLTVT.

The chain carries TRBV6-1 and TRBJ2-5, with a possible D match to TRBD2 (7 bases). From germline, CDR1 is MNHNS and CDR2 SASEGT. This CDR3 has 13 residues. The germline V and J ends were trimmed by 8 bases and 5 bases, with 15 bases remaining between them. CDR3 bases: TGTGCCAGCCGAAGAGGGGGAGGGGAGACCCAGTACTTC. It yields the protein CASRRGGGETQYF.

In its sample, this clonotype ranks as medium-sized (0.01 to 0.1%). The V call is TRBV2, the J call TRBJ1-2, with 9 bases aligning to TRBD1. V lost 4 bases and J lost 7; bases outside the gene matches: 10. Germline lookup yields CDR1 SNHLY and CDR2 FYNNEI. There are 15 residues in the CDR3. CDR3 coding DNA: TGTGCCAGCAGTGTGAGGGGACAGGGTTCGGGTGGCTACACCTTC. Amino acid sequence: CASSVRGQGSGGYTF. Full variable domain (missing parts from reference TRBV2 and TRBJ1-2): EPEVTQTPSHQVTQMGQEVILRCVPISNHLYFYWYRQILGQKVEFLVSFYNNEISEKSEIFDDQFSVERPDGSNFTLKIRSTKLEDSAMYFCASSVRGQGSGGYTFGSGTRLTVV.

The V gene is TRBV6-4, the J gene TRBJ1-1, with D uncertain. The V and J ends lost 0 bases and 4 bases respectively, with 6 bases between them. The CDR3 contains 13 residues. Germline CDR1 is MRHNA and CDR2 is SNTAGT. The CDR3 DNA is TGTGCCAGCAGTGACTCTCTGTCCACTGAAGCTTTCTTT. This gives the protein CASSDSLSTEAFF.

This clonotype was detected a few times. The J gene is TRBJ2-5, the V gene TRBV4-2; D is tentatively TRBD1 or TRBD2 (6 bases each). Trimming took off 0 bases at V and 5 bases at J, with 22 bases between the two ends. Germline CDR1 reads LGHNA; CDR2 reads YNFKEQ. CDR3 length equals 18 residues. The CDR3 DNA reads as TGTGCCAGCAGCCAAGATCCCTACTTTCTGGGGGGCAGGGAGACCCAGTACTTC. This sequence encodes CASSQDPYFLGGRETQYF.

This chain connects TRBV9 to TRBJ2-3, with 10 bases identical to TRBD1. There are 16 residues in the CDR3. Trimming took 2 bases from V and 5 from J; bases not matched to a gene: 8. Germline V lookup: CDR1 SGDLS, CDR2 YYNGEE. CDR3 amino acids: CASSVRDRGTGDTQYF. CDR3 DNA sequence: TGTGCCAGCAGCGTCCGGGACAGGGGCACAGGAGATACGCAGTATTTT.

This clonotype occurred a few times. V is TRBV5-6 and J is TRBJ2-5; D ambiguous. CDR1 is SGHDT and CDR2 is YYEEEE in the germline V gene. This CDR3 comprises 11 residues. The germline V and J ends were trimmed by 0 bases and 3 bases, with 0 bases remaining between them. CDR3 residues: CASSLEETQYF. The DNA of the CDR3 is TGTGCCAGCAGCTTGGAAGAGACCCAGTACTTC.

This clonotype is labeled medium-sized. CDR3 sequence (DNA): TGTGCCAGCAGCAAAGCCCAACCCTCGACCGGGCCCTGTCCTCAGCCCCAGCATTTT. Translated, it gives CASSKAQPSTGPCPQPQHF. V gene TRBV21-1 combines with J gene TRBJ1-5; TRBD1 reflects the table's D call only, with no check against the DNA. TRBV21-1 is annotated as a pseudogene. The length of the CDR3 is 19 residues.